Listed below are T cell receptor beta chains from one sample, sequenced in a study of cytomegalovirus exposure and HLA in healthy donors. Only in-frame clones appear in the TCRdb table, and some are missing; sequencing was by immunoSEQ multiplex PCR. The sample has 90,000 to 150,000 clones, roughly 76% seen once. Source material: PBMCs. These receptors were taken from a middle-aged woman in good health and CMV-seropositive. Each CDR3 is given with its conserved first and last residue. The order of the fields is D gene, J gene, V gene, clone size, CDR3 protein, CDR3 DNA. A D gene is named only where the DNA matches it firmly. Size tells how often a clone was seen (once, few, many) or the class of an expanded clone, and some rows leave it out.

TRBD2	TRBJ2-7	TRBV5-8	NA	CASSFLAGGLSSYEQYF	TGTGCCAGCAGCTTTCTAGCGGGGGGCCTGAGCTCCTACGAGCAGTACTTC
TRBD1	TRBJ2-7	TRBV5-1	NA	CASSLGDRGHEQCF	TGCGCCAGCAGCTTGGGGGACAGGGGCCACGAGCAGTGCTTC
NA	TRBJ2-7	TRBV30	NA	CAWSSAYEQYF	TGTGCCTGGAGTTCAGCCTACGAGCAGTACTTC
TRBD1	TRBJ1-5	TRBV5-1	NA	CASSLWGRTGEGEPQHF	TGCGCCAGCAGCTTGTGGGGGAGGACAGGGGAGGGAGAGCCCCAGCATTTT
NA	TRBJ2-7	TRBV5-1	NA	CASSLEGMQYF	TGCGCCAGCAGCTTGGAGGGGATGCAGTACTTC
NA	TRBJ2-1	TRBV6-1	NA	CASNLALGGEQFF	TGTGCCAGCAACCTTGCTTTGGGAGGCGAGCAGTTCTTC
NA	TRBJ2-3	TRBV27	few	CASKTIFSREGYTQYF	TGTGCCAGCAAAACGATTTTTTCTAGAGAGGGCTATACGCAGTATTTT
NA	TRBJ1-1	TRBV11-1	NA	CASSLDRGGPNTEAFF	TGTGCCAGCAGCCTCGACCGGGGGGGGCCGAACACTGAAGCTTTCTTT
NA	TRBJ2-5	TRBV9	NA	CASSAERETQYF	TGTGCCAGCAGCGCCGAACGGGAGACCCAGTACTTC
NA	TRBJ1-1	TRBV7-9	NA	CSSSSQGYEAFF	TGTTCCAGCAGCTCTCAGGGATACGAAGCTTTCTTT
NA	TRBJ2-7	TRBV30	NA	CACTQGYEQYF	TGTGCCTGTACGCAGGGATACGAGCAGTACTTC
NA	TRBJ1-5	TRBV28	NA	CASSESPGLGALYSNQPQHF	TGTGCCAGCAGTGAAAGTCCGGGGCTGGGGGCCCTTTATAGCAATCAGCCCCAGCATTTT
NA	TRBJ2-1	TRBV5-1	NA	CASSDPTGSNEQFF	TGCGCCAGCAGCGATCCAACAGGATCCAATGAGCAGTTCTTC
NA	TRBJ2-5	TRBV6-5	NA	CASSYSGGLETQYF	TGTGCCAGCAGTTACTCGGGCGGGTTGGAGACCCAGTACTTC
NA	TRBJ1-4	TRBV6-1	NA	CASIPQVGKLFF	TGTGCCAGCATCCCACAGGTTGGAAAACTGTTTTTT
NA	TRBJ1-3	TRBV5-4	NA	CASSSPTGSRNTIYF	TGTGCCAGCAGCTCACCGACAGGTTCCCGAAACACCATATATTTT
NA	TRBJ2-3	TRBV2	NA	CASRGLPNTQYF	TGTGCCAGCAGGGGCCTCCCAAATACGCAGTATTTT
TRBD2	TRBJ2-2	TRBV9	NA	CASSPRTRNKAGELFF	TGTGCCAGCAGCCCGAGGACTAGGAATAAGGCCGGGGAGCTGTTTTTT
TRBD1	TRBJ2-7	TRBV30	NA	CAWSVGQGQFSYEQYF	TGTGCCTGGAGTGTAGGACAGGGGCAGTTTTCCTACGAGCAGTACTTC
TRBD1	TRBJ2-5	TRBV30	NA	CAWRETGETQYF	TGTGCCTGGAGGGAGACAGGGGAGACCCAGTACTTC
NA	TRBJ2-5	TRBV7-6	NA	CASSLQSDTQETQYF	TGTGCCAGCAGCTTGCAGTCGGACACCCAAGAGACCCAGTACTTC
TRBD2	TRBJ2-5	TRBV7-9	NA	CASSTGGLMGETQYF	TGTGCCAGCAGTACTGGGGGACTAATGGGAGAGACCCAGTACTTC
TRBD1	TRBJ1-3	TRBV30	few	CAWNGQAQGAGHGNTIYF	TGTGCCTGGAACGGACAGGCCCAAGGAGCCGGCCATGGAAACACCATATATTTT
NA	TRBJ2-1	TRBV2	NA	CASRASFYNEQFF	TGTGCCAGCAGAGCCTCTTTTTACAATGAGCAGTTCTTC
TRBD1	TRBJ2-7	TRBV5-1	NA	CASSLALGQGRGNEQYF	TGCGCCAGCAGCTTGGCCCTCGGACAGGGAAGAGGCAACGAGCAGTACTTC
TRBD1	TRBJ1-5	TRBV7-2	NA	CASSSQGQGHNQPQHF	TGTGCCAGCAGCTCCCAGGGACAGGGACATAATCAGCCCCAGCATTTT
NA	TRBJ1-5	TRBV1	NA	CTSSQDRLSGSNQPQHF	TGCACCAGCAGCCAAGATAGACTCTCGGGGAGCAATCAGCCCCAGCATTTT
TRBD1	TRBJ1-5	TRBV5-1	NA	CASSLGGTGRDQPQHF	TGCGCCAGCAGCTTGGGAGGGACAGGGAGAGATCAGCCCCAGCATTTT
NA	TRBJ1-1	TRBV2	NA	CASSLGGYEAFF	TGTGCCAGCAGCCTCGGGGGGTATGAAGCTTTCTTT
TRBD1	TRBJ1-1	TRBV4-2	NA	CASSKAQGETNTEAFF	TGTGCCAGCAGCAAAGCCCAGGGGGAAACGAACACTGAAGCTTTCTTT
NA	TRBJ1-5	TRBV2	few	CASSGESNQPQHF	TGTGCCAGCAGTGGAGAGAGCAATCAGCCCCAGCATTTT
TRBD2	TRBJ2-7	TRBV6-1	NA	CAGGEGPAYEQYF	TGTGCCGGGGGGGAGGGCCCTGCCTACGAGCAGTACTTC
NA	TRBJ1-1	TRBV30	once	CAWSFTGLTEAFF	TGTGCCTGGAGTTTTACAGGGCTCACTGAAGCTTTCTTT
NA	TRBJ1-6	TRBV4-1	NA	CASSQVGGPNSPLHF	TGCGCCAGCAGCCAAGTTGGGGGCCCCAACTCACCCCTCCACTTT
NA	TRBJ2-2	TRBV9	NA	CASSVDQTGELFF	TGTGCCAGCAGCGTAGATCAGACCGGGGAGCTGTTTTTT
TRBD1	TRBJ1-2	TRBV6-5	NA	CASRLDRGLKGYTF	TGTGCCAGCAGACTAGACAGGGGGTTAAAAGGCTACACCTTC
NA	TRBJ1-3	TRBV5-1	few	CASSLVPSGQGTGNTIYF	TGCGCCAGCAGCTTGGTACCTAGTGGTCAGGGGACTGGAAACACCATATATTTT
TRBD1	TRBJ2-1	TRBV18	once	CASSQGQYNEQFF	TGTGCCAGCTCACAGGGACAGTACAATGAGCAGTTCTTC
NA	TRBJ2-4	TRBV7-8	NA	CASSLGAPAGRGKNIQYF	TGTGCCAGCAGCTTGGGTGCACCCGCCGGCAGAGGCAAAAACATTCAGTACTTC
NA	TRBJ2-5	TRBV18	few	CASSRSEEETQYF	TGTGCCAGCTCACGCAGCGAAGAAGAGACCCAGTACTTC
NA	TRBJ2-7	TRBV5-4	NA	CASSFYSSYEQYF	TGTGCCAGCAGCTTCTACTCTTCCTACGAGCAGTACTTC
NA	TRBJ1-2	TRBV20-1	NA	CSARQVGGYTF	TGCAGTGCTAGACAGGTCGGCGGCTACACCTTC
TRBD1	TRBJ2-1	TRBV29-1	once	CSVDPGQRNNEQFF	TGCAGCGTTGATCCGGGACAGAGGAACAATGAGCAGTTCTTC
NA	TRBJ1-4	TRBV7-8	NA	CASSSTRFATNEKLFF	TGTGCCAGCAGCTCCACCAGGTTTGCAACTAATGAAAAACTGTTTTTT
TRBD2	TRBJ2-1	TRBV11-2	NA	CASSPSGGAFNEQFF	TGTGCCAGCAGCCCTAGCGGGGGGGCATTCAATGAGCAGTTCTTC
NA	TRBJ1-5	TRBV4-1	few	CASSSPPGQRHSNQPQHF	TGCGCCAGCAGCTCCCCCCCAGGACAACGTCATAGCAATCAGCCCCAGCATTTT
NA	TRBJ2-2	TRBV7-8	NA	CASRRAGASNTGELFF	TGTGCCAGCAGACGGGCGGGGGCCTCGAACACCGGGGAGCTGTTTTTT
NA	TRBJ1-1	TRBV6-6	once	CASSYLGTFNTEAFF	TGTGCCAGCAGTTACCTCGGGACATTTAACACTGAAGCTTTCTTT
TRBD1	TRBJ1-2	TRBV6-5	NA	CASSYSGQGNYGYTF	TGTGCCAGCAGTTACTCCGGACAGGGAAACTATGGCTACACCTTC
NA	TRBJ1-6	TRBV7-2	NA	CASQGSYNSPLHF	TGTGCCTCTCAGGGCTCCTATAATTCACCCCTCCACTTT
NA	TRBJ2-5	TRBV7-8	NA	CASSLGGHVETQYF	TGTGCCAGCAGCTTAGGGGGGCATGTGGAGACCCAGTACTTC
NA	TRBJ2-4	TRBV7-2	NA	CASSLARVTPGIQYF	TGTGCCAGCAGCTTAGCGCGGGTGACCCCAGGCATTCAGTACTTC
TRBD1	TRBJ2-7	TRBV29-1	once	CSVEGQGAGEQYF	TGCAGCGTTGAGGGACAGGGGGCAGGCGAGCAGTACTTC
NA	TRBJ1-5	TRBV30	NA	CAWSSGGWSNQPQHF	TGTGCCTGGAGTTCAGGCGGGTGGAGCAATCAGCCCCAGCATTTT
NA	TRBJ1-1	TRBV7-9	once	CSSSSVSPEAFF	TGTTCCAGCAGCTCCGTATCCCCTGAAGCTTTCTTT
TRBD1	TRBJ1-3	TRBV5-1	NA	CASSPGQGGANTIYF	TGCGCCAGCAGCCCCGGACAGGGGGGCGCGAACACCATATATTTT
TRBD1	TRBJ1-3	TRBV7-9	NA	CASSPPGEHRGSGNTIYF	TGTGCCAGCAGCCCACCAGGAGAACACAGGGGGTCTGGAAACACCATATATTTT
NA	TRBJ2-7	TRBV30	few	CAWSVSYAGQYF	TGTGCCTGGAGTGTATCTTATGCAGGGCAGTACTTC
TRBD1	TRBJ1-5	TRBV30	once	CAWSNSGQAILGQPQHF	TGTGCCTGGAGTAACTCTGGACAGGCTATCTTGGGTCAGCCCCAGCATTTT